This passage covers 6 T cell receptor beta chains from one sample sequenced in a study of OX40 agonist ivuxolimab in advanced cancers. Repertoires were generated with immunoSEQ multiplex PCR, while TCRdb's copy carries only in-frame clones and drops some. Of approximately 13,000 clones listed, more than 75% are singletons. The sample in question was CD4+ or CD8+ T cells sorted from blood, obtained in a trial of the OX40 agonist ivuxolimab. These receptors were taken from an adult with an advanced solid tumor such as melanoma, head and neck, liver or kidney cancer.

The chain employs TRBV28 and TRBJ2-5, with D maybe TRBD1 (6 bases). The CDR3 spans 17 residues. CDR1 is MDHEN and CDR2 is SYDVKM in the germline V gene. Trimming took 2 bases from V and 5 from J, leaving 21 bases between them. CDR3 sequence (DNA): TGTGCCAGCAGTTTAGTCCAGGGGTGGGACCCCCCGGAGACCCAGTACTTC. Residues: CASSLVQGWDPPETQYF.

V and J are TRBV10-3 and TRBJ2-7; D possibly corresponds to TRBD1 (6 bases). This CDR3 spans 13 amino acids. The V end was cut by 2 bases, the J end by 7 bases, with 12 bases between. From germline, CDR1 is ENHRY and CDR2 SYGVKD. The CDR3 DNA reads as TGTGCCATCAGTGAGAGTACAGGGTGGGAGCAGTACTTC. Translating it yields CAISESTGWEQYF.

This rearrangement joins TRBV4-3 to TRBJ1-4; 8 nucleotides match TRBD1. The CDR3 runs to 14 residues. The germline gives CDR1 LGHNA, CDR2 YSLEER. V shed 4 bases, J shed 3 bases, and the junction held 1 base outside the gene matches. CDR3 loop: CASSRGQANEKLFF. The CDR3 DNA sequence: TGCGCCAGCAGCCGGGGACAGGCTAATGAAAAACTGTTTTTT.

V usage is TRBV6-4 and J usage is TRBJ2-7; TRBD2 agrees at 11 bases. The germline CDR1 and CDR2 sequences are MRHNA and SNTAGT. This CDR3 spans 16 amino acids. Trimming at V came to 2 bases and at J to 6 bases, leaving 9 bases not matched to a gene. As DNA, the CDR3 is TGTGCCAGCAGTGACGCCGAGACTAGCGGGACTTGCGAGCAGTACTTC. This sequence encodes CASSDAETSGTCEQYF.

The genes are TRBV11-2 and TRBJ1-4; 7 positions agree with TRBD1. The CDR3 has 14 amino acids. CDR1 and CDR2 (germline): SGHAT, FQNNGV. The trim removed 5 bases at V and 7 bases at J, leaving 7 bases unmatched. The DNA for the CDR3 is TGTGCCAGCAGCCCGACAGGGATAAGTGAAAAACTGTTTTTT. Amino acids: CASSPTGISEKLFF.

The genes are TRBV27 and TRBJ2-2, with D maybe TRBD1 (5 bases). Trimming pared 6 bases from V and 6 bases from J, leaving 14 bases between. Germline CDR1 MNHEY, CDR2 SMNVEV (reference sequence). The CDR3 has 14 amino acids. The CDR3 DNA sequence: TGTGCCAGCAGGACAGACGGGTACCCCGGGGAGCTGTTTTTT. It translates to CASRTDGYPGELFF.